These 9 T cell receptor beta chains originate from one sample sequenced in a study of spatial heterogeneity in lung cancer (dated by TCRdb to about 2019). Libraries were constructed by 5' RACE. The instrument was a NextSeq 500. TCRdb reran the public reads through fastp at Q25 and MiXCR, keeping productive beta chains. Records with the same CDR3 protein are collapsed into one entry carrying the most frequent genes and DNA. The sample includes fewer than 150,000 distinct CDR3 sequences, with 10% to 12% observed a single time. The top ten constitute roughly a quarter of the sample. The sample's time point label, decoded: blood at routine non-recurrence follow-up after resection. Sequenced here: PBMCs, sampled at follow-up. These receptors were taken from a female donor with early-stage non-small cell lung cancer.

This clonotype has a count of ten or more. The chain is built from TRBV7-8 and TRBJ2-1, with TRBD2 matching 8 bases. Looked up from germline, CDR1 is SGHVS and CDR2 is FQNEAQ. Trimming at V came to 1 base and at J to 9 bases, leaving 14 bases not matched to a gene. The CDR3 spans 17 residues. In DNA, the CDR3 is TGTGCCAGCAGCTTAGGGACTAGCTTGGGACAAAGAAGTGAGCAGTTCTTC. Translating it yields CASSLGTSLGQRSEQFF. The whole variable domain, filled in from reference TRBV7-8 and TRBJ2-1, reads GAGVSQSPRYKVAKRGQDVALRCDPISGHVSLFWYQQALGQGPEFLTYFQNEAQLDKSGLPSDRFFAERPEGSVSTLKIQRTQQEDSAVYLCASSLGTSLGQRSEQFFGPGTRLTVL.

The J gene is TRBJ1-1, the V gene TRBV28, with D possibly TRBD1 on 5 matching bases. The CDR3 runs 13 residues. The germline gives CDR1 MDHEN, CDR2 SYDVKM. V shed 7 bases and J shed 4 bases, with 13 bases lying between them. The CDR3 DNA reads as TGTGCCAGCATTTGGGGCCCAGGCACTGAAGCTTTCTTT. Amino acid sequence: CASIWGPGTEAFF.

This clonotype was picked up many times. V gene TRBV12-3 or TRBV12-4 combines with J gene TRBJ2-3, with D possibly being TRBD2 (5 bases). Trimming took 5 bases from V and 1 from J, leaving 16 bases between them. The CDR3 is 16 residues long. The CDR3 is CASSLTRTWGTDTQYF. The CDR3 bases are TGTGCCAGCAGTCTAACTAGGACCTGGGGCACAGATACGCAGTATTTT.

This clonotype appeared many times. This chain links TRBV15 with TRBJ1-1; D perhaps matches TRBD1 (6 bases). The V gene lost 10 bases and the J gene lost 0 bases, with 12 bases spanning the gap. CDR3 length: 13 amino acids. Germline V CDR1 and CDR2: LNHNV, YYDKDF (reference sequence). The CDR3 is CASNRDLNTEAFF. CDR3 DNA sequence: TGTGCCAGTAACAGGGACTTGAACACTGAAGCTTTCTTT.

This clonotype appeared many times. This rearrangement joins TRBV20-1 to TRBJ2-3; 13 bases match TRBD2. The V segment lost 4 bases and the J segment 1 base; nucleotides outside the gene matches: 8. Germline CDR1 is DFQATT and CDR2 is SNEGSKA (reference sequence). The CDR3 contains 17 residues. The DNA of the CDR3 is TGCAGTGCTATGACTAGCGGGAGGAGGTCTGGCACAGATACGCAGTATTTT. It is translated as CSAMTSGRRSGTDTQYF.

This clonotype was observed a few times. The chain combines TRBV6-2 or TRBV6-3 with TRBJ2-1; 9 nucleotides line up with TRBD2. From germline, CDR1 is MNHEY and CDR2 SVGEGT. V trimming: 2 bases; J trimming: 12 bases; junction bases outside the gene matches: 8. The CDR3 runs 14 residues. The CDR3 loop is CASSYGVAGAGQFF. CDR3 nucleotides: TGTGCCAGCAGTTACGGGGTAGCGGGAGCGGGGCAGTTCTTC.

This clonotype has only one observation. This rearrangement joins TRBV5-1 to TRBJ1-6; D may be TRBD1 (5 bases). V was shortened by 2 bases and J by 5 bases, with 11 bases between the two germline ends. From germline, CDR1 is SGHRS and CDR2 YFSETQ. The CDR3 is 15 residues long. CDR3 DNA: TGCGCCAGCAGCTTAGCCCAGGGAAATAATTCACCCCTCCACTTT. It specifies CASSLAQGNNSPLHF. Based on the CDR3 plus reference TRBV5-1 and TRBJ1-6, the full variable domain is KAGVTQTPRYLIKTRGQQVTLSCSPISGHRSVSWYQQTPGQGLQFLFEYFSETQRNKGNFPGRFSGRQFSNSRSEMNVSTLELGDSALYLCASSLAQGNNSPLHFGNGTRLTVT.

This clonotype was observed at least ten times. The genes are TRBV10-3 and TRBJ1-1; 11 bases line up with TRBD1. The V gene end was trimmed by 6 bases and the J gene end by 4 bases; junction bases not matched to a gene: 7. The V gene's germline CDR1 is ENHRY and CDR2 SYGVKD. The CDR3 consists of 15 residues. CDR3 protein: CAIRDGQGAGTEAFF. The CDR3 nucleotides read TGTGCCATCAGGGACGGACAGGGGGCAGGCACTGAAGCTTTCTTT.

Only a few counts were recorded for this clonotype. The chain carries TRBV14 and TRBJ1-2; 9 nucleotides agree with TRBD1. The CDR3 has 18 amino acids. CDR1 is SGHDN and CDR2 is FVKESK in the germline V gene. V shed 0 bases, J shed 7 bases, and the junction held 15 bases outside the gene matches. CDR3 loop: CASSQDTPLRDRAFGYTF. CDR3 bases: TGTGCCAGCAGCCAAGATACCCCTCTACGGGACAGGGCTTTTGGCTACACCTTC.